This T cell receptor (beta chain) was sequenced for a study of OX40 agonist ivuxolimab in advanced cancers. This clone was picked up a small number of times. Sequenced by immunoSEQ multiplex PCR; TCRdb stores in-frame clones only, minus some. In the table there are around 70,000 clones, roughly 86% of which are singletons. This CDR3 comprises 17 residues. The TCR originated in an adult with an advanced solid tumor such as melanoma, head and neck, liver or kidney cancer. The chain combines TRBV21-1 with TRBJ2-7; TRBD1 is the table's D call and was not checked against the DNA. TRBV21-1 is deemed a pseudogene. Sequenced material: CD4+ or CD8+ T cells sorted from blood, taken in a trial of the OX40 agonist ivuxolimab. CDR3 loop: CASSKVLDNIYSYEQYF. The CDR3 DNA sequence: TGTGCCAGCAGCAAAGTTTTAGACAACATCTACTCCTACGAGCAGTACTTC.